What follows are 32 T cell receptor beta chains derived from one specimen sequenced in a study of T cells expressing NK-cell markers. TCRdb reprocessed the 5' RACE reads and reports one entry per CDR3 protein, with no DNA. The sample has approximately 420,000 distinct CDR3 sequences. Sequenced input: blood T cells: a sorted CD56 or NKG2C T cell subset, CD4+ or CD8+ T cells, or bulk PBMC T cells (not recorded which). These TCRs come from a woman in her forties or fifties in good health.

The CDR3 sequence: CASSEYPPTAGYGYTF. The V and J genes are TRBV25-1 and TRBJ1-2; the TRBD1 assignment by TCRdb is unverifiable without DNA. This CDR3 spans 16 amino acids. Germline loops: CDR1 MGHDK, CDR2 SYGVNS.

The V and J genes are TRBV3-1 and TRBJ2-2; the D call from TCRdb, TRBD2, cannot be confirmed without DNA. The CDR3 has 14 residues. Germline V gene data show CDR1 as LGHDT and CDR2 as YNNKEL (reference sequence). CDR3 in amino acids: CASTSGASTGELFF.

CDR3 amino acids: CASTGTGNNEQFF. This chain links TRBV28 with TRBJ2-1; the TCRdb D gene call, TRBD1, has no DNA to confirm it. The V gene's germline CDR1 is MDHEN and CDR2 SYDVKM. This CDR3 is 13 amino acids long.

This chain links TRBV6-5 with TRBJ2-5; lacking DNA, the TRBD2 call made by TCRdb goes unchecked. The CDR3 runs to 16 residues. Germline CDR1 MNHEY, CDR2 SVGAGI. CDR3 region: CASSYSGREAQETQYF.

This chain uses TRBV2 with TRBJ2-1; TCRdb designates TRBD1, a call that cannot be tested without DNA. The CDR3 totals 16 residues. The germline V gene has CDR1 SNHLY and CDR2 FYNNEI. CDR3: CASSDQGLIDYNEQFF. The full variable domain, with the rest looked up from reference TRBV2 and TRBJ2-1, is EPEVTQTPSHQVTQMGQEVILRCVPISNHLYFYWYRQILGQKVEFLVSFYNNEISEKSEIFDDQFSVERPDGSNFTLKIRSTKLEDSAMYFCASSDQGLIDYNEQFFGPGTRLTVL.

The chain links TRBV3-1 to TRBJ2-2; TCRdb designates TRBD2, a call that cannot be tested without DNA. Germline CDR1 LGHDT, CDR2 YNNKEL (reference sequence). The CDR3 is 20 residues long. The chain's CDR3 is CASSQGAPGTSGISAGELFF. Based on the CDR3 plus reference TRBV3-1 and TRBJ2-2, the full variable domain is DTAVSQTPKYLVTQMGNDKSIKCEQNLGHDTMYWYKQDSKKFLKIMFSYNNKELIINETVPNRFSPKSPDKAHLNLHINSLELGDSAVYFCASSQGAPGTSGISAGELFFGEGSRLTVL.

The J gene is TRBJ2-5, the V gene TRBV7-8; TCRdb lists TRBD1, though no DNA is available to test this call. CDR3 size: 13 residues. Germline V gives CDR1 SGHVS, CDR2 FQNEAQ. CDR3 protein: CASSLGDTETQYF.

The rearrangement uses TRBV29-1 and TRBJ2-1. This CDR3 spans 13 amino acids. Germline lookup yields CDR1 SQVTM and CDR2 ANQGSEA. CDR3 in amino acids: CSVAVLATNEQFF.

This chain joins TRBV3-1 and TRBJ2-5; no DNA is available, so the TRBD1 call from TCRdb remains unchecked. There are 15 residues in the CDR3. The germline CDR1 and CDR2 sequences are LGHDT and YNNKEL (reference sequence). The chain's CDR3 is CASSQVGQGRETQYF.

The rearrangement joins TRBV18 to TRBJ2-6; no DNA is available, so the TRBD1 call from TCRdb remains unchecked. This CDR3 has 15 amino acids. The germline V gene has CDR1 KGHSH and CDR2 LQKENI. This CDR3 is CASSLRVRGANVLTF.

J is TRBJ2-3 and V is TRBV6-5; the TCRdb D gene call, TRBD1, has no DNA to confirm it. The CDR3 contains 12 residues. Germline CDR1 MNHEY, CDR2 SVGAGI. CDR3 sequence reads: CASNNRGDTQYF.

The genes are TRBV10-3 and TRBJ2-1; TCRdb's D gene call, TRBD1, goes unchecked for lack of DNA. CDR1 ENHRY and CDR2 SYGVKD come from the germline V gene. The CDR3 has 17 amino acids. This chain's CDR3 is CAISDGPGLPPYNEQFF.

The CDR3 protein is CASSYHREAFF. V gene TRBV11-3 combines with J gene TRBJ1-1; TCRdb lists TRBD1, though no DNA is available to test this call. The CDR3 sequence is 11 residues long. CDR1 is SGHNT, CDR2 YENEEA, per germline.

The rearrangement links TRBV19 to TRBJ2-2. Germline CDR1 LNHDA, CDR2 SQIVND (reference sequence). The CDR3 runs 13 residues. The CDR3 sequence: CASSNAYTGELFF.

This chain links TRBV15 with TRBJ2-3; TCRdb names TRBD1, which stays unverified in the absence of DNA. The CDR3 consists of 14 residues. The germline V gene encodes CDR1 LNHNV and CDR2 YYDKDF (reference sequence). The CDR3: CATSRGATTDTQYF. Full variable domain (rest looked up from reference TRBV15 and TRBJ2-3): DAMVIQNPRYQVTQFGKPVTLSCSQTLNHNVMYWYQQKSSQAPKLLFHYYDKDFNNEADTPDNFQSRRPNTSFCFLDIRSPGLGDTAMYLCATSRGATTDTQYFGPGTRLTVL.

This chain connects TRBV11-2 to TRBJ2-3; no DNA is available, so the TRBD2 call from TCRdb remains unchecked. Germline lookup yields CDR1 SGHAT and CDR2 FQNNGV. The CDR3 spans 16 residues. CDR3 in amino acids: CASSLDRPSRTDTQYF.

The chain recombines TRBV24-1 with TRBJ1-1. The CDR3 has 14 amino acids. CDR1 is KGHDR, CDR2 SFDVKD, per germline. The CDR3 here is CATSDSEPVTEAFF.

This sequence joins TRBV5-1 and TRBJ2-2. Per the germline V gene, CDR1 is SGHRS and CDR2 is YFSETQ. The CDR3 has 14 amino acids. Here the CDR3 reads CASSNRTSVGELFF. Using reference TRBV5-1 and TRBJ2-2 for the parts outside the CDR3, the full variable domain is KAGVTQTPRYLIKTRGQQVTLSCSPISGHRSVSWYQQTPGQGLQFLFEYFSETQRNKGNFPGRFSGRQFSNSRSEMNVSTLELGDSALYLCASSNRTSVGELFFGEGSRLTVL.

The rearrangement joins TRBV5-1 to TRBJ2-5; TCRdb proposes TRBD2, but this gene call is untestable without DNA. Germline V gene lookup returns CDR1 SGHRS and CDR2 YFSETQ. This CDR3 has 16 amino acids. The CDR3 is CASSSGLAGVSETQYF.

The chain combines TRBV5-5 with TRBJ2-1; the D gene TCRdb calls, TRBD2, cannot be checked with no DNA. The CDR3 has 14 residues. Germline assignment: CDR1 SGHKS and CDR2 YYEKEE (reference sequence). The CDR3 loop reads CASRGLARHNEQFF.

The chain carries TRBV2 and TRBJ2-3; TCRdb's D call, TRBD2, is unchecked because there is no DNA. Germline V gene data show CDR1 as SNHLY and CDR2 as FYNNEI. CDR3 size: 13 residues. The CDR3 reads CATTSVSTDTQYF.

The chain recombines TRBV10-3 with TRBJ1-2. CDR1 is ENHRY and CDR2 is SYGVKD in the germline V gene. The CDR3 spans 13 residues. This chain's CDR3 is CAITALAGEGYTF.

The chain couples TRBV4-1 to TRBJ1-4. The CDR3 sequence is 13 residues long. Germline V lookup: CDR1 MGHRA, CDR2 YSYEKL. CDR3 in amino acids: CASSHLGNEKLFF.

The chain carries TRBV3-1 and TRBJ1-2; the D call of TRBD1 rests on TCRdb alone, since no DNA is present to check it. The CDR3 runs to 12 residues. From germline, CDR1 is LGHDT and CDR2 YNNKEL (reference sequence). CDR3 sequence reads: CASSQAGGGYTF.

The chain recombines TRBV30 with TRBJ2-7; the D call of TRBD2 rests on TCRdb alone, since no DNA is present to check it. The CDR3 has 17 amino acids. CDR1 and CDR2 (germline): GTSNPN, SVGIG (reference sequence). The CDR3 reads CAWSISGRAGMRHEQYF.

CDR3 region: CASSNSRSSYNEQFF. The genes are TRBV21-1 and TRBJ2-1. TRBV21-1 has pseudogene status. CDR3 length: 15 residues.

The rearrangement uses TRBV9 and TRBJ1-3. The CDR3 covers 15 residues. CDR1 SGDLS and CDR2 YYNGEE come from the germline V gene. This chain's CDR3 is CASSVVGSPGNTIYF. Using reference TRBV9 and TRBJ1-3 for the parts outside the CDR3, the full variable domain is DSGVTQTPKHLITATGQRVTLRCSPRSGDLSVYWYQQSLDQGLQFLIQYYNGEERAKGNILERFSAQQFPDLHSELNLSSLELGDSALYFCASSVVGSPGNTIYFGEGSWLTVV.

This chain links TRBV4-1 with TRBJ2-3; the D call of TRBD1 rests on TCRdb alone, since no DNA is present to check it. The germline gives CDR1 MGHRA, CDR2 YSYEKL. The CDR3 spans 17 residues. The CDR3 here is CASSPSGGGGSTDTQYF.

V gene TRBV5-1 combines with J gene TRBJ1-2. The CDR3 has 13 residues. Germline V gene data show CDR1 as SGHRS and CDR2 as YFSETQ. The chain's CDR3 is CASSSEANYGYTF. Full variable domain (rest looked up from reference TRBV5-1 and TRBJ1-2): KAGVTQTPRYLIKTRGQQVTLSCSPISGHRSVSWYQQTPGQGLQFLFEYFSETQRNKGNFPGRFSGRQFSNSRSEMNVSTLELGDSALYLCASSSEANYGYTFGSGTRLTVV.

This chain links TRBV15 with TRBJ2-5; TCRdb indicates TRBD1, and absent DNA this call remains unverified. The CDR3 contains 14 residues. The germline CDR1 and CDR2 sequences are LNHNV and YYDKDF (reference sequence). The CDR3 region is CATSNTGRQETQYF.

This chain connects TRBV7-9 to TRBJ2-3; TCRdb calls TRBD1, which cannot be checked without DNA. The germline V gene has CDR1 SEHNR and CDR2 FQNEAQ (reference sequence). This CDR3 region has 15 residues. CDR3: CASSQLTVSTDTQYF.

The chain has TRBV30 and TRBJ2-5; with no DNA, the TCRdb D assignment of TRBD2 cannot be verified. Germline V gives CDR1 GTSNPN, CDR2 SVGIG (reference sequence). CDR3 length: 15 residues. CDR3 in amino acids: CASTPDYGNQETQYF.